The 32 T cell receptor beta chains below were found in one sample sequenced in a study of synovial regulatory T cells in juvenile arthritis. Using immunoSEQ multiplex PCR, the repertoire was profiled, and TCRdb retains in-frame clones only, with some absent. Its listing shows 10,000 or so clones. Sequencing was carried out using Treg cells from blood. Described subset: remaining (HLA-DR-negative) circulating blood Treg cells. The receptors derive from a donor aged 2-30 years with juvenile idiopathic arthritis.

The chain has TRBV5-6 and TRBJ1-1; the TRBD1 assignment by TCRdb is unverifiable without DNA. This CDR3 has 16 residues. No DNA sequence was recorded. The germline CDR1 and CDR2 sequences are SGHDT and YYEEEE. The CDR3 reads CASRWSGTGGDTEAFF.

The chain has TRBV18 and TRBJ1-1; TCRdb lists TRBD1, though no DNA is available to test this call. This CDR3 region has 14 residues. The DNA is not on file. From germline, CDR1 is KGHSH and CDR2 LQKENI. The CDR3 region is CASSPTGWNTEAFF.

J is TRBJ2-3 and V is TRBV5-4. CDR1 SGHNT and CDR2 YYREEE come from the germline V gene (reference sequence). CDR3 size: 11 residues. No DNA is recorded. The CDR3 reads CASSLVDTQYF.

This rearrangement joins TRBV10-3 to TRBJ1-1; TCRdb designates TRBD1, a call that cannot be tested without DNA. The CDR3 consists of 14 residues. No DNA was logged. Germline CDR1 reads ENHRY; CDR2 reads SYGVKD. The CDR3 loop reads CAISDPGQGTEAFF.

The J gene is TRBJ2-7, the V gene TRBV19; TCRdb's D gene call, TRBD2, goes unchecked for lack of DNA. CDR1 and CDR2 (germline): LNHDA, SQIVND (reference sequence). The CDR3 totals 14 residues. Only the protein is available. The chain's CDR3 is CASSGGDVWDEQYF.

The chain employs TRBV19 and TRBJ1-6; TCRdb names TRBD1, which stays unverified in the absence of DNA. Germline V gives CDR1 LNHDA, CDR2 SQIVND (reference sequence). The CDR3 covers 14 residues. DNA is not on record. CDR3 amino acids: CASSLDREASPLHF. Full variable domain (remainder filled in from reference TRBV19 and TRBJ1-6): DGGITQSPKYLFRKEGQNVTLSCEQNLNHDAMYWYRQDPGQGLRLIYYSQIVNDFQKGDIAEGYSVSREKKESFPLTVTSAQKNPTAFYLCASSLDREASPLHFGNGTRLTVT.

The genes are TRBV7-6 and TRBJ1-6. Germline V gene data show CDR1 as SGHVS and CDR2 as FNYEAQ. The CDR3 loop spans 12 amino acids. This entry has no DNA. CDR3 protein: CASSLAGSPLHF.

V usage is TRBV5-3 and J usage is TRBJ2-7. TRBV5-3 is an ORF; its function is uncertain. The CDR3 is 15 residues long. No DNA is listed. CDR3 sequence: CARSLRDVDSYEQYF.

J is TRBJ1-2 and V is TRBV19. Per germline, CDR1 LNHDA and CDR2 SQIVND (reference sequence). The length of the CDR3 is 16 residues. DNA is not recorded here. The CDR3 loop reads CASSMSFRLNWDGYTF.

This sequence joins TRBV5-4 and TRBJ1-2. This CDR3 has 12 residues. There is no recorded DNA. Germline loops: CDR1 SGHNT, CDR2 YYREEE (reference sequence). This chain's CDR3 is CASSLGGMGYTF. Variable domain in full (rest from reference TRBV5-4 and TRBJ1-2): ETGVTQSPTHLIKTRGQQVTLRCSSQSGHNTVSWYQQALGQGPQFIFQYYREEENGRGNFPPRFSGLQFPNYSSELNVNALELDDSALYLCASSLGGMGYTFGSGTRLTVV.

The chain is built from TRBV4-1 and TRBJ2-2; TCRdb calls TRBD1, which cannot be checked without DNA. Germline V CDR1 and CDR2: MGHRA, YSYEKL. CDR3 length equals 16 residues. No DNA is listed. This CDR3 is CASSLPQGWNTGELFF.

CDR3: CASGFSGRGNIQYF. The V call is TRBV5-6, the J call TRBJ2-4; TCRdb lists TRBD1, though no DNA is available to test this call. The length of the CDR3 is 14 residues. Only the protein is on record. Germline values: CDR1 SGHDT, CDR2 YYEEEE.

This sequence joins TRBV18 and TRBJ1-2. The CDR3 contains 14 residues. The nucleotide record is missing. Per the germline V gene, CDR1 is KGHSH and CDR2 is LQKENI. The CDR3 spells CASAFDPGGYGYTF.

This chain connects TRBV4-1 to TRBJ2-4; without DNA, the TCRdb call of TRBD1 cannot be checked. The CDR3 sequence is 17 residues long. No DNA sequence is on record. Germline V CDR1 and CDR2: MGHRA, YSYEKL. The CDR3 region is CASSQVISGTAINIQYF.

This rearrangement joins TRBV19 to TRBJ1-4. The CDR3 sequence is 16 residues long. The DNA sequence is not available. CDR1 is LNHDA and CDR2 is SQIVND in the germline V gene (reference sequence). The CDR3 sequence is CASKDPGSRDNEKLFF.

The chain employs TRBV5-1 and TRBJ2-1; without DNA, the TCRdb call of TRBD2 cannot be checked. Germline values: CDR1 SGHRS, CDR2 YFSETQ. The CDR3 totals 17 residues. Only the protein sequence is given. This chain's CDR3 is CASSLEAGGISYNEQFF.

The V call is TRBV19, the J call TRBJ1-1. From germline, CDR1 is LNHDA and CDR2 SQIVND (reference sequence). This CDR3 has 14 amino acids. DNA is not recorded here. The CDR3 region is CASITKSPNTEAFF.

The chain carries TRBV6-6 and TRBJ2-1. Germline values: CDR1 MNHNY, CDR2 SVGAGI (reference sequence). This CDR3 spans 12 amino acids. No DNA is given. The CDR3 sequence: CASSYSMDEQFF.

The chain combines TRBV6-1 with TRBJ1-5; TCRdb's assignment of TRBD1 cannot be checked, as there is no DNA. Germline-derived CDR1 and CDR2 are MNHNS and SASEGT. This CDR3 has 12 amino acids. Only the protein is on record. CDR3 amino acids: CASMGSNQPQHF.

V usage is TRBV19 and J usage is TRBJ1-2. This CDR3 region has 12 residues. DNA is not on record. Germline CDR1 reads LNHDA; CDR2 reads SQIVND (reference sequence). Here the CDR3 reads CATKRSNYGYTF.

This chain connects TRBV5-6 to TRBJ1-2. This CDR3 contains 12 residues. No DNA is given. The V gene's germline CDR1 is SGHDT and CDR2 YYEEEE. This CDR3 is CASSFMTSGYTF. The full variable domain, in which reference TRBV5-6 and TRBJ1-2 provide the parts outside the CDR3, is DAGVTQSPTHLIKTRGQQVTLRCSPKSGHDTVSWYQQALGQGPQFIFQYYEEEERQRGNFPDRFSGHQFPNYSSELNVNALLLGDSALYLCASSFMTSGYTFGSGTRLTVV.

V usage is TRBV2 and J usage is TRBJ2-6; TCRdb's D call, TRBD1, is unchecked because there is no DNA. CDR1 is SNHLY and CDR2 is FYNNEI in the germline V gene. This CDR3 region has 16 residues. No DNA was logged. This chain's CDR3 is CASSGMGNSGANVLTF.

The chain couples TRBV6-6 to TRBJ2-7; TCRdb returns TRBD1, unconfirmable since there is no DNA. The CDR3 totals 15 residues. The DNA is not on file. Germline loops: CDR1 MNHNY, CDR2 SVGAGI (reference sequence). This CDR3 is CASSSNGRDIYEQYF.

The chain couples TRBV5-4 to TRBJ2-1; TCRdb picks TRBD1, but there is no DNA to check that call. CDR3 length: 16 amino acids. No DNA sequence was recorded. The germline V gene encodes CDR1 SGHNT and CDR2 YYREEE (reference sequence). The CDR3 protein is CASSTGTVESYNEQFF.

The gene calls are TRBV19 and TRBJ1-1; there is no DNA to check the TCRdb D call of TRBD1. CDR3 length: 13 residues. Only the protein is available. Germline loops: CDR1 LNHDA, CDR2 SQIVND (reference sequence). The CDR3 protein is CASSSTGQGMAFF.

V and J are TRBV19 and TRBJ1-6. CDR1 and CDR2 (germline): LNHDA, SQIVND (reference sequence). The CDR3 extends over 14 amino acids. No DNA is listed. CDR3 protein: CASSSGTYNSPLHF.

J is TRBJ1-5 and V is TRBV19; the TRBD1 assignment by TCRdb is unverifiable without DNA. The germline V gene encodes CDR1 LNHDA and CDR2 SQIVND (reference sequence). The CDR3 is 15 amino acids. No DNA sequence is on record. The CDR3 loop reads CASMSGQGPNQPQHF.

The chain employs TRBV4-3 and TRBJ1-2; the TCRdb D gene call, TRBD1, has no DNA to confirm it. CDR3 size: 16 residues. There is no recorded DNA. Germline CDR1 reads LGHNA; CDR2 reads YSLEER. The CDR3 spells CASSRPLLTGDDGYTF.

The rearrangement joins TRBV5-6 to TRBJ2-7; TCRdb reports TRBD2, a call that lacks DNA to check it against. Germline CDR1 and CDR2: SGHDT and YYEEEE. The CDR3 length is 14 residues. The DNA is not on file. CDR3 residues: CASSFRTHSYEQYF.

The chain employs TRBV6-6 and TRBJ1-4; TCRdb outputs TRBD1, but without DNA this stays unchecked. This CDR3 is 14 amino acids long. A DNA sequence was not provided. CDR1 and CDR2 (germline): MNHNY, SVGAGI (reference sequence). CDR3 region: CASRIRVANEKLFF.

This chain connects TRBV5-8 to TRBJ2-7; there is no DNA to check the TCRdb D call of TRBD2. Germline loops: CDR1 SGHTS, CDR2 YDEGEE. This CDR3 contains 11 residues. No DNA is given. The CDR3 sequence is CASSPVYEQYF.

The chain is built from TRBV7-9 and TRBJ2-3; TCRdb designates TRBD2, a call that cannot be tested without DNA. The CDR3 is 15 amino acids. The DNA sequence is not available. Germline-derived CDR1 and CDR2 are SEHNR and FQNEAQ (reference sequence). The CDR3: CASHGGGGMADTQYF.